This T cell receptor (beta chain) was sequenced for a study of OX40 agonist ivuxolimab in advanced cancers. Study background: The dose-escalation group included hepatocellular carcinoma, melanoma, renal cell carcinoma and head and neck cancer.

No patient had autoimmune disease or received systemic immunosuppression. The method was immunoSEQ multiplex PCR; TCRdb's version includes in-frame clones alone and lacks a portion of them. The profile shows about 78,000 clones, around 87% of them singletons. The sample holds one count of this clone. The V and J ends lost 0 bases and 9 bases respectively, with 12 bases between them. Germline CDR1 and CDR2: LGHNA and YNFKEQ. CDR3 length: 14 amino acids. The chain employs TRBV4-2 and TRBJ2-1; tentatively, D is TRBD1 (5 bases). The TCR was taken from an adult with an advanced solid tumor such as melanoma, head and neck, liver or kidney cancer. The source material was CD4+ or CD8+ T cells sorted from blood, sampled in a trial of the OX40 agonist ivuxolimab. The CDR3 loop reads CASSQEVGLGEQFF. DNA of the CDR3: TGTGCCAGCAGCCAAGAAGTGGGGCTAGGTGAGCAGTTCTTC.